This T cell receptor (beta chain) was observed in a study of cytomegalovirus exposure and HLA in healthy donors (dated 2017 in TCRdb). Broadly, across the study: An earlier analysis of several hundred of the donors reported 276 Gb of sequence data and 95 million to 130 million unique TCR beta sequences obtained from roughly 180 million T cells. Around 320 gigabases of sequencing data and approximately 80 million unique TCR sequences were included in an early release covering several hundred HLA-typed donors. Among the roughly 400 genotyped donors, approximately 81% belonged to the genetic ancestry cluster associated with self-reported Caucasian donors. The study was designed to test whether signatures of past pathogen exposure could be identified by cataloging public T cell receptors. The study used immunosequencing to profile the T cell repertoires of under 700 subjects and linked those repertoires to cytomegalovirus serostatus. In addition to the first cohort of around 670 subjects, a separate validation cohort of some 120 different subjects was used. To predict cytomegalovirus infection status, the study brought together high-throughput TCR immunosequencing, statistical association of individual TCRs with disease status, and machine learning. A later analysis re-examined previously published TCR beta repertoires from several hundred donors and added high-resolution HLA genotyping to investigate patterns of TCR occurrence. Rather than drawing on any new phenotypic data, the later analysis identified candidate immune exposures from TCR beta sequences and the way those sequences occurred across donors. An earlier analysis of several hundred of the donors applied high-throughput TCR beta sequencing to assess whether each TCR beta V gene segment acted as functional or pseudogenic. Donor age, sex, ethnicity and CMV serostatus were compiled alongside the repertoire data. A later genetic analysis took genome-wide SNP genotypes for 398 of the 666 donors and used that subset as a discovery cohort. All discovery cohort repertoires had been generated on a single sequencing platform. Both class I and class II loci were covered by HLA typing, at four-digit resolution. Typing coverage varied by locus: roughly 629-630 donors for A, B, C, DRB1 and DQB1; more than 500 for DQA1; more than 600 for DPA1; roughly 450 for DPB1. A handful of DR-DQ haplotypes were handled as single units for association and clustering because linkage in the cohort was strong. Across around 400 genotyped donors of the cohort, an average of approximately 240,000 unique TCR beta nucleotide sequences per donor were sequenced, and around 20% of those sequences were non-productive. What the research found in general, with its limitations: The study listed around 160 TCR beta chains as associated with cytomegalovirus. It was suggested by the authors that the approach could potentially be generalized to other disease states and immunological phenotypes. In vitro tests confirmed that a few of the cytomegalovirus-associated TCR beta chains recognize cytomegalovirus antigens. V-gene and J-gene trimming of TCR beta chains was associated with a missense DCLRE1C variant in a later genetic analysis, and the association was replicated in an independent cohort. A further reported finding was that TCR beta sequences accurately predicted the HLA-A and HLA-B alleles for most subjects in the first cohort. Only TCR beta chains were sequenced in this cohort, and the absence of alpha or paired-chain data limited detectable features. Linkage disequilibrium might explain the correlated functional status among segregating V segments, but an unknown experimental factor could not be excluded. Cytomegalovirus status was reported to be diagnosed by the classifier with high specificity and sensitivity in both the original and validation cohorts. Several of the top co-occurrence clusters appeared to be linked to parvovirus B19, influenza, CMV and Epstein-Barr virus, according to a later analysis. Some IMGT-functional V segments, including TRBV6-2 and TRBV6-3, could not be distinguished by the 87-base-pair reads and were therefore excluded. Most TCR sequences were observed very rarely across donors, whereas some public TCRs were present in many individuals. The sequencing pipeline was judged likely to have produced a cluster of highly shared sequence variants as a technical artifact. Roughly uniform sequencing depth across donors was assumed in presence/absence analyses, although this assumption may not hold. Compared with equally common non-associated chains, HLA-associated TCR beta chains in a later analysis were more clonally expanded and had lower generation probabilities. In a later analysis, most CMV-associated TCR beta chains were found to appear HLA-restricted, with HLA associations seemingly driven largely by CMV exposure. In a later analysis, the rate of TCR association differed among HLA loci, with DRB1 alleles having the most associated TCRs and HLA-C alleles having the fewest. CMV serostatus was the only immune exposure information available for the cohort. Broadly in line with IMGT annotations, most TCR beta V segments showed up in productive rearrangements about 90% or about 30% of the time in an earlier analysis of some 590 of the donors. The earlier analysis of nearly 600 of the donors excluded seventeen rarely observed V segments, including chromosome 9 orphons, because counts were too low. Specific HLA alleles were associated with over 15,000 TCR beta sequences at a false discovery rate of 0.05 in a later analysis. Compared with the roughly 600-donor mean, donors in an Asian-associated ancestry cluster had fewer N-insertions in productive TCRs, according to a later genetic analysis. When HLA alleles, especially DR and DQ, strongly co-occurred, TCR associations were difficult to assign to individual alleles. Because HLA typing was missing for some donors at each locus, association tests included only the typed subset.

The library came from the immunoSEQ multiplex PCR assay. For the multiplex PCR, a mixture combining 60 forward primers for TCR Vbeta segments and 13 reverse primers for TCR Jbeta segments was used. A multiplex PCR assay on genomic DNA amplified the CDR3 region of rearranged TCR beta genes. The Illumina HiSeq System was used to sequence the amplified TCR beta libraries as 87-base-pair reads. The paper's processing steps were these. Across the 700 or so repertoires, a later analysis counted some 80 million unique TCR beta chains, about 10 million of which were shared by at least two donors. To remove PCR and sequencing errors, raw reads were error-corrected and collapsed into unique sequences using a nearest-neighbor algorithm that merged closely related sequences. CDR3 sequences were aligned to IMGT reference sequences to assign V, D and J gene segments. For a sequence to be retained, a match of at least six nucleotides to both a V gene segment and a J gene segment was required. A rearrangement counted as productive if the CDR3 had no stop codons and remained in frame with V and J, and every other rearrangement counted as non-productive. CDR3 was defined by IMGT convention, running from the second conserved V-encoded cysteine to the conserved J-encoded phenylalanine. Sequences without an unambiguous match to a single V gene segment were excluded from the earlier analysis of about 600 of the donors. An earlier analysis of a few hundred of the donors called V segments functional above 56.7% productive rearrangements and segregating when the between-donor standard deviation exceeded 5%. To diagnose cytomegalovirus status from the catalog of TCR beta chain sequences, a statistical classification framework was built. V and J gene assignment, in a later analysis, came from comparing TCR nucleotide sequences with IMGT/GENE-DB human TR gene sequences. The TCRdist pipeline was used in a later analysis to assign CDR3 sequences and most-parsimonious VDJ recombination scenarios. A later analysis defined each TCR beta chain by its CDR3 amino acid sequence plus V-gene family, and excluded reads lacking a unique V-gene family. As a way to deal with suspected cross-contamination and a sequencing artifact, a later analysis dropped nearly 600 nucleotide sequences that were highly shared and had low generation probability. A later analysis calculated a clonal expansion index for each public chain from normalized within-repertoire ranks of inferred template counts. Generation probabilities in a later analysis came from a VDJ recombination model fitted to out-of-frame rearrangements, and those results were checked against IGoR. Hypergeometric tests were used in a later analysis to score TCR-TCR, TCR-HLA and TCR-CMV co-occurrence, with a repertoire-size bias correction applied to the TCR pairs. In a later analysis, false discovery rates were estimated by permuting HLA or CMV assignments 20 times. In a later analysis, co-occurring TCRs were grouped using DBSCAN, and TCRdist sequence similarity was added for clustering within HLA-allele-positive subsets. Co-occurrence clustering excluded repertoires with fewer than 30,000 or more than 120,000 public chains, plus five with anomalous nucleotide sharing. Here the immuneACCESS table is served through TCRdb, limited to in-frame sequences with V and J called. Missing clones are a known gap in these copies; in checked studies unresolved V genes cover under half, and the rest lacks a known reason. The V and J calls and clone size are taken from that table; D and trimming were inferred from the DNA. Counted in this sample were 99,000 or so clones; 77% of them appeared once. About 9.1% of the sample comes from the top ten.

In total, 666 healthy bone marrow donors made up the cohort. At the time of sampling, all cohort members were nominally healthy, though unrecorded immune exposures were likely present. The donor was CMV seropositive and was included in the group of 250 to 300 seropositive cohort members. A peripheral blood sample was provided by each donor, and peripheral blood mononuclear cells were used for TCR beta sequencing. The Qiagen DNeasy Blood Extraction Kit was used to extract genomic DNA from the blood cell samples. The count of this clone is one. It has no known antigen specificity. No base-level quality is on record; no much larger clone is a single base apart. Sequences LGHNA (CDR1) and YNFKEQ (CDR2) are obtained from the germline V gene. The CDR3 starts with the cysteine, ends with the phenylalanine, and has 18 residues. The entry retains the CDR3 DNA only, 54 bases that are in frame from base 1. From V the trimming removes 4 bases and from J it removes 6 bases, while the gene matches leave 13 bases of the junction unaccounted for.

The rearrangement joined TRBV4-2 to TRBJ2-4, and 12 junction bases match TRBD1. The sample was PBMCs. This receptor was identified in a woman aged 40 to 50 in good health and CMV-seropositive. The sequenced DNA: TGTGCCAGCAGCCGATCAGGGACCGGGACAGGGGGCAGAAACATTCAGTACTTC. Its translation reads: CASSRSGTGTGGRNIQYF.